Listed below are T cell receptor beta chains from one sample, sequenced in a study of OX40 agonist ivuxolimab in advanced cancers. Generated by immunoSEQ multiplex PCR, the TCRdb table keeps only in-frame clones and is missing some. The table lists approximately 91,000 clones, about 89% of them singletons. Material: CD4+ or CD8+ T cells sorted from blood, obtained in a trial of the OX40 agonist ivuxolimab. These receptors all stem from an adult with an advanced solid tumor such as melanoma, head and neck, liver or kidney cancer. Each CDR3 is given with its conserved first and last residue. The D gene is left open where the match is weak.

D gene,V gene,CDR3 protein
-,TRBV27,CASSLLPGLDTQYF
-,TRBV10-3,CAIGDGSYEQYF
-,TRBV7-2,CASSPGGVEAFF
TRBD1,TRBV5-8,CASSFRQGVGYTF
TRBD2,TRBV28,CASASGRASYEQYF
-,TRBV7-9,CASSLGGANYGYTF
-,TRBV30,CAWSVPQGVWQPQHF
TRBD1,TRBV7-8,CASSSTFRDRVNQPQHF
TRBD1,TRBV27,CASSRTGPPMYNEQFF
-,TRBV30,CAWKFGAGANVLTF
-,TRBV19,CASSYRVSARNEKLFF
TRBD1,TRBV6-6,CASSYDRDYGYTF
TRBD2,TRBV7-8,CASRPGTSGRTSTDTQYF
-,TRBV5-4,CASSLQTSAEQFF
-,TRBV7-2,CASSWGSSYNEQFF
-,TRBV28,CASSVRTTGELFF
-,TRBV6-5,CASSYFRDSPLHF
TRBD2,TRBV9,CASSTELASSSYNEQFF
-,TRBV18,CASSPGRDTGELFF
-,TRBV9,CASSVGSGRADTQYF
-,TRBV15,CATSRAGSRGGGNTIYF
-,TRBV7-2,CASSLVGSNTEAFF
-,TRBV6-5,CASSQFTGELFF
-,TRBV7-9,CASSPNLGAYYGYTF
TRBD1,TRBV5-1,CASSLGQGANQPQHF
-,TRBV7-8,CASSFLVREQFF
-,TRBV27,CASSSDLKETQYF
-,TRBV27,CASSQDLYNEQFF
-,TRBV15,CATSRGRVGSYEQYF
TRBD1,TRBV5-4,CASSSPGQGAGANVLTF
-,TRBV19,CASSYREGGYTF
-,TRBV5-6,CASSWWGEGEAFF
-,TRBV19,CASSVGRVNTEAFF
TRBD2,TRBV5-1,CASSLGGSQYF
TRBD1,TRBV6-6,CASSPPGTGTDTQYF
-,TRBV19,CASSMLSGNTIYF
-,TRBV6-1,CASRSGNARFF
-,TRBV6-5,CASSYDWTWGREQYF
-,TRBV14,CASSPGGGYEKLFF
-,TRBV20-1,CSASSGPQYF
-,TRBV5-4,CASSLEGSTEAFF
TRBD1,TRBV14,CASSLTDRFQETQYF
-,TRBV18,CASSPRQGRTEAFF
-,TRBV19,CASSIRLAGAGETQYF
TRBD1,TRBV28,CASSPTSGQFNSPLHF
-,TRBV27,CASRKADGRNTEAFF
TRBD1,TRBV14,CASSQGQGKGETQYF
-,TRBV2,CASTEGAKLRYEQYF
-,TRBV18,CASSPGGANTEAFF
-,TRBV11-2,CASSLERALGTEAFF
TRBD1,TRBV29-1,CSVESPRQGVNEQFF
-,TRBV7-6,CASSLGQPHSSEQFF